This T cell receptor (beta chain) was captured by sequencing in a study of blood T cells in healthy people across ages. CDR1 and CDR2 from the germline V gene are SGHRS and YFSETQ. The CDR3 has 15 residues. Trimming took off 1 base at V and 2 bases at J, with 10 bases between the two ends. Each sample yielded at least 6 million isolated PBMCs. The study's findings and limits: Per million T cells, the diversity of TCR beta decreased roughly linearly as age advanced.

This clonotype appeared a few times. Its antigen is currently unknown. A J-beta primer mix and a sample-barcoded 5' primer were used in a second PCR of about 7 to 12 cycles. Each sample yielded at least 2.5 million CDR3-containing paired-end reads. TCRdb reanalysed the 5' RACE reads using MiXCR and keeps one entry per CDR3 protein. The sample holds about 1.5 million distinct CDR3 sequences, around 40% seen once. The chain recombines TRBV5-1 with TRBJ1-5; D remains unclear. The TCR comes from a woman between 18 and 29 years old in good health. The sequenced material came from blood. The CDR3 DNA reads TGCGCCAGCAGCTTGCGTGGGTCTCGCAATCAGCCCCAGCATTTT. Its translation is CASSLRGSRNQPQHF.